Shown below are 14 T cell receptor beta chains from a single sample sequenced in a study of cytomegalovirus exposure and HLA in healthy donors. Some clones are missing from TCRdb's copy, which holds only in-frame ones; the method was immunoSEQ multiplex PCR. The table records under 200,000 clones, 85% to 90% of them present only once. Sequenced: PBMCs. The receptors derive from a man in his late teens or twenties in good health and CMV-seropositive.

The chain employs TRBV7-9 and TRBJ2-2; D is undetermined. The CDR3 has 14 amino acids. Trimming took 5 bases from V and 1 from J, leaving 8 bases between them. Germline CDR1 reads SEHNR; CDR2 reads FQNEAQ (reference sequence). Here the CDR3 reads CASSTAGNTGELFF. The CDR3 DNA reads TGTGCCAGCAGCACTGCAGGGAACACCGGGGAGCTGTTTTTT.

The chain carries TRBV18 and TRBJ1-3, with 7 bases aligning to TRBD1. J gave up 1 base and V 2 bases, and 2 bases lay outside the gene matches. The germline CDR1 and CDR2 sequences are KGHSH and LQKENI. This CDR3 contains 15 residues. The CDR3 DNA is TGTGCCAGCTCACCAACGACAGGGTCTGGAAACACCATATATTTT. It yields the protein CASSPTTGSGNTIYF. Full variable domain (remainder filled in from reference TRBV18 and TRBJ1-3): NAGVMQNPRHLVRRRGQEARLRCSPMKGHSHVYWYRQLPEEGLKFMVYLQKENIIDESGMPKERFSAEFPKEGPSILRIQQVVRGDSAAYFCASSPTTGSGNTIYFGEGSWLTVV.

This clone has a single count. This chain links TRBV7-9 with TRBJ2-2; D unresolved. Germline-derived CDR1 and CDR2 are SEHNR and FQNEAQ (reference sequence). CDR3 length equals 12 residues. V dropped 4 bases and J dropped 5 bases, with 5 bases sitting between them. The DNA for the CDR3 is TGTGCCAGCAGCTCGCTAACCGGGGAGCTGTTTTTT. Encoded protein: CASSSLTGELFF.

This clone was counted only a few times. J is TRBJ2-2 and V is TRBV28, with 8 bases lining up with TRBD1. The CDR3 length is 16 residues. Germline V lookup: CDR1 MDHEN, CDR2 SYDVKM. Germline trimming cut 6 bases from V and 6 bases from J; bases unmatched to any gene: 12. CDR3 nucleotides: TGTGCCAGCAGCCCTTGGACAGGGAAAGGGGCCGGGGAGCTGTTTTTT. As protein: CASSPWTGKGAGELFF.

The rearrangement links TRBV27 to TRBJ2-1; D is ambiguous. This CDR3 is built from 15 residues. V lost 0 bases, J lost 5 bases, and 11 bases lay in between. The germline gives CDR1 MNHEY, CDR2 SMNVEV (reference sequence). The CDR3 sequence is CASSLSTSHHNEQFF. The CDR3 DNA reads TGTGCCAGCAGTTTATCGACTTCCCACCACAATGAGCAGTTCTTC.

The CDR3 DNA is TGTGCCAGCTCAGCCGGGACAGGGACGGCCGGGGAGCTGTTTTTT. Amino acids: CASSAGTGTAGELFF. V is TRBV18 and J is TRBJ2-2; 9 bases line up with TRBD1. V shed 5 bases and J 6 bases; nucleotides not matched to a gene: 7. CDR1 KGHSH and CDR2 LQKENI come from the germline V gene. There are 15 residues in the CDR3.

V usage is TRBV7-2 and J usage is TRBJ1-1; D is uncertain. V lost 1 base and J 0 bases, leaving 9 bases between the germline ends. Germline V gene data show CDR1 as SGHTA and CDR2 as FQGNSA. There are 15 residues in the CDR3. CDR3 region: CASSLDWQLNTEAFF. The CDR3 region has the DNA TGTGCCAGCAGCTTAGATTGGCAGTTGAACACTGAAGCTTTCTTT.

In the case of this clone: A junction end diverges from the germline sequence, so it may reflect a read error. The CDR3 DNA reads TGTGCTAGCAGCTTAACCCGGGGGGAGACCCAGTACTTC. This translates into CASSLTRGETQYF. V and J are TRBV7-7 and TRBJ2-5; the D gene is possibly TRBD2 (6 bases). The CDR3 covers 13 residues. Per germline, CDR1 SSHAT and CDR2 FNYEAQ (reference sequence).

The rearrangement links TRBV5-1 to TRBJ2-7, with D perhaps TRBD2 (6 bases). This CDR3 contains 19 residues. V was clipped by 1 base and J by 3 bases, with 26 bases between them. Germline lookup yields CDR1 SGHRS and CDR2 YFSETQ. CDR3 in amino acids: CASSLSTSGRGPPSYEQYF. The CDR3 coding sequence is TGCGCCAGCAGCTTGTCGACCAGCGGGCGAGGACCCCCTAGCTACGAGCAGTACTTC. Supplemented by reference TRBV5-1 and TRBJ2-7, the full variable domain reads KAGVTQTPRYLIKTRGQQVTLSCSPISGHRSVSWYQQTPGQGLQFLFEYFSETQRNKGNFPGRFSGRQFSNSRSEMNVSTLELGDSALYLCASSLSTSGRGPPSYEQYFGPGTRLTVT.

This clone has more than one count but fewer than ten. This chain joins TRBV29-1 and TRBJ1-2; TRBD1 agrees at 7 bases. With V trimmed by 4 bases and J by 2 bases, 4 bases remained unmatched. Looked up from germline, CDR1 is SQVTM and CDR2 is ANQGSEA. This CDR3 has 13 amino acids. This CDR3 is CSVGQGNNYGYTF. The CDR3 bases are TGCAGCGTTGGACAGGGAAACAACTATGGCTACACCTTC. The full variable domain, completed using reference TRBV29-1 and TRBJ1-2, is SAVISQKPSRDICQRGTSLTIQCQVDSQVTMMFWYRQQPGQSLTLIATANQGSEATYESGFVIDKFPISRPNLTFSTLTVSNMSPEDSSIYLCSVGQGNNYGYTFGSGTRLTVV.

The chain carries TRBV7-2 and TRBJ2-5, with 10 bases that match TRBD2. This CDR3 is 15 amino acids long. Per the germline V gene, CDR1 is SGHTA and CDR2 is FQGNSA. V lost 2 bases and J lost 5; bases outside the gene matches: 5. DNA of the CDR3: TGTGCCAGCAGCTTAATTAGCGGGAGGCGGGAGACCCAGTACTTC. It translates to CASSLISGRRETQYF.

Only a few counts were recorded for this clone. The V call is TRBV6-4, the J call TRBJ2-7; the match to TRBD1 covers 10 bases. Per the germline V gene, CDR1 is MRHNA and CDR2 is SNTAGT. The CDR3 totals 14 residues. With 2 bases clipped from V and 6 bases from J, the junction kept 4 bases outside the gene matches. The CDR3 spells CASSDGQGVGEQYF. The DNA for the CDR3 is TGTGCCAGCAGTGACGGACAGGGGGTGGGCGAGCAGTACTTC.

CDR3 in amino acids: CASSFTSGSTDTQYF. The CDR3, as DNA: TGTGCCAGCAGCTTCACTAGCGGGAGTACAGATACGCAGTATTTT. This chain uses TRBV7-9 with TRBJ2-3, with TRBD2 matching over 11 bases. In germline, CDR1 is SEHNR, CDR2 FQNEAQ (reference sequence). With V trimmed by 3 bases and J by 3 bases, 2 bases remained unmatched. This CDR3 contains 15 residues.

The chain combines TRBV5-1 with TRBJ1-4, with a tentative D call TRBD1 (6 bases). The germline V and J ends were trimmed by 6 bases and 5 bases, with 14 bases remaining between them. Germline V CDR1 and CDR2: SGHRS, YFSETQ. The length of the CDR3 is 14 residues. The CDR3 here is CASTVGTQNEKLFF. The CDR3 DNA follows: TGCGCCAGCACCGTCGGGACACAAAATGAAAAACTGTTTTTT.